The entry that follows covers one TCR beta chain sequence. What it recognizes is unknown. A junction end diverges from the germline sequence, so it may reflect a read error. The data derive from a study of cytomegalovirus exposure and HLA in healthy donors. Study results and caveats: In all likelihood, a cluster of highly shared sequence variants was a sequencing artifact. Earlier findings revealed that most TCR beta V segments proved productive either about 87% or about 30% of the time. The study found most TCR sequences rare, yet found some public TCRs in many donors.

The germline gives CDR1 SEHNR, CDR2 FQNEAQ (reference sequence). The CDR3 runs 13 residues. The PCR employed 60 Vbeta primers together with 13 Jbeta primers. Method: immunoSEQ multiplex PCR; TCRdb's copy keeps in-frame clones and lacks some. The data contain approximately 200,000 clones, approximately 81% of them singletons. The chain has TRBV7-9 and TRBJ1-1; D is possibly TRBD1 (6 bases). Sequencing used PBMCs. This receptor was obtained from a woman aged 18-29 years in good health and CMV-seropositive. CDR3 amino acids: CASSLQGNAEAFF. The CDR3 DNA sequence: TGTGCCAGCAGCTTACAGGGGAACGCTGAAGCTTTCTTT. Full variable domain (missing parts from reference TRBV7-9 and TRBJ1-1): DTGVSQNPRHKITKRGQNVTFRCDPISEHNRLYWYRQTLGQGPEFLTYFQNEAQLEKSRLLSDRFSAERPKGSFSTLEIQRTEQGDSAMYLCASSLQGNAEAFFGQGTRLTVV.